The clone carrying this T cell receptor beta chain was recorded at least ten times. There were TCR beta CDR3 regions amplified from RNA transcripts. The HTBI set primed first-round TCR CDR3 RT-PCR. TCRdb redid the calling of the multiplex PCR reads with MiXCR, one entry per CDR3 protein. Of around 380,000 distinct CDR3 sequences detected, roughly 13% appear once; the ten largest clones hold more than 20%. This sample is drawn from a study of T cells in Graves' hyperthyroidism and ophthalmopathy. The CDR3 has 16 residues. In germline, CDR1 is DFQATT, CDR2 SNEGSKA (reference sequence). V gave up 0 bases and J gave up 3 bases; unmatched junction bases: 4.

This clonotype was obtained from a young man with Graves' hyperthyroidism that later progressed to Graves' ophthalmopathy. The specimen sequenced was blood. The chain has TRBV20-1 and TRBJ2-3, with 12 bases lining up with TRBD2. Here the CDR3 DNA reads TGCAGTGCTAGAGATCTACTAGCGGGGGGAACAGATACGCAGTATTTT. Translated, it gives CSARDLLAGGTDTQYF.